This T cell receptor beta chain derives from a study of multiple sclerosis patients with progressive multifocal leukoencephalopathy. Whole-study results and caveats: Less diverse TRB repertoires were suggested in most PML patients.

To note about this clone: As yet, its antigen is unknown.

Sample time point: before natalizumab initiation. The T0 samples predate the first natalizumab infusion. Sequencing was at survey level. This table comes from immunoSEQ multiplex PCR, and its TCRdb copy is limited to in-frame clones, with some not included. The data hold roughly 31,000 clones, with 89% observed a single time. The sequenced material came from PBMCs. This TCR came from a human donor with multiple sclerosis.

The CDR3 is CASSPGTTYYEQYF. In DNA, the CDR3 is TGTGCCAGCTCCCCCGGGACAACATACTACGAGCAGTACTTC. This sequence joins TRBV18 and TRBJ2-7; possibly TRBD1 for D (6 bases). The V and J ends lost 6 bases and 3 bases respectively, with 15 bases between them. The germline V gene encodes CDR1 KGHSH and CDR2 LQKENI. The CDR3 has 14 amino acids.